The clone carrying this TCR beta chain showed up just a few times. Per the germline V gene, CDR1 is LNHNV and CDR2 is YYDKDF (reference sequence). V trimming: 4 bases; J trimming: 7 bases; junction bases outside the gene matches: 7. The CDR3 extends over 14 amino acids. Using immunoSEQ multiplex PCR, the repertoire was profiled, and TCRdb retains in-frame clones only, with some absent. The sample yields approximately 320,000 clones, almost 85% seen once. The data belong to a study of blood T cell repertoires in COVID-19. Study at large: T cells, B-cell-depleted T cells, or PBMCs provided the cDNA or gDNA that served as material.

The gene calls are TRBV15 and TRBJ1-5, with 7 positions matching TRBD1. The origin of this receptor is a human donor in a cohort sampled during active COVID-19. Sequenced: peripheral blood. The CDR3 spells CATSIKQGNQPQHF. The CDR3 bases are TGTGCCACCAGCATCAAACAGGGGAACCAGCCCCAGCATTTT.